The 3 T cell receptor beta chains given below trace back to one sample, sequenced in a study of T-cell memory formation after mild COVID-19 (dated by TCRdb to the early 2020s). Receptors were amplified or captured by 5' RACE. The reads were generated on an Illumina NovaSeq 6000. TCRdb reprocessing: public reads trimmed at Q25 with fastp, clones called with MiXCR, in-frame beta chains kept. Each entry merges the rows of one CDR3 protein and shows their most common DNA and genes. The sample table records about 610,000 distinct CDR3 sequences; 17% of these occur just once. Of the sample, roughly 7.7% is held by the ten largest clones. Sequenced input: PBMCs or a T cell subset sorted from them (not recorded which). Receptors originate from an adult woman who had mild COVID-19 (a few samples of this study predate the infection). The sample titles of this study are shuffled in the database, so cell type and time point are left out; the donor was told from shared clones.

The CDR3 DNA follows: TGTGCCAGCAGCGTAACTAGCGGGTGGAATTCGCAGACCCAGTACTTC. Its protein is CASSVTSGWNSQTQYF. The chain has TRBV9 and TRBJ2-5, with 9 bases that match TRBD2. The germline CDR1 and CDR2 sequences are SGDLS and YYNGEE. J was trimmed by 6 bases and V by 1 base; bases with no gene match: 10. The CDR3 is 16 residues long.

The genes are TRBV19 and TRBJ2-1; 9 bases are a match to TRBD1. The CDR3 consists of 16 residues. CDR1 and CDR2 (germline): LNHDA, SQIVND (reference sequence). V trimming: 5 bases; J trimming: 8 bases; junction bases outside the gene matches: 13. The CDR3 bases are TGTGCCAGTAGTTGGGGGACAGGGACCCTCGGGGATGAGCAGTTCTTC. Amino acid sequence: CASSWGTGTLGDEQFF.

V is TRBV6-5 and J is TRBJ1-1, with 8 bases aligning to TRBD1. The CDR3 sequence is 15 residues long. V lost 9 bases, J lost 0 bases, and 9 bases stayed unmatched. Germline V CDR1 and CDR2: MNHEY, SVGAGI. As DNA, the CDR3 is TGTGCCAGTTCGTGGGACAGGTCTATGAACACTGAAGCTTTCTTT. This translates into CASSWDRSMNTEAFF.